This T cell receptor (beta chain) was sequenced in a study of human T cells and chemical hapten exposure. The germline V gene encodes CDR1 MNHEY and CDR2 SVGEGT. The CDR3 consists of 14 residues. V lost 4 bases and J 3 bases, leaving 11 bases between the germline ends. Time point: patch test 3, about 24 weeks after DPC sensitization. Treatment denoted: therapeutic diphenylcyclopropenone sensitization with weekly scalp DPC. Original processing notes: With a range of roughly 23,224 to 690,600, the median per sample was around 96,000 TCRs. One entry per CDR3 protein results from TCRdb running MiXCR on the RACE reads. Here the V and J calls rest on TCRdb's processing, not on the authors' analysis. The sample lists about 190,000 distinct CDR3 sequences; under 30% were seen once. This clonotype was picked up a small number of times.

The rearrangement links TRBV6-2 or TRBV6-3 to TRBJ2-3; D gene uncertain. The clonotype comes from a woman between 35 and 50 years old with alopecia areata. Some clones in this sample may be carry-over from other donors' samples. This sample comprised whole blood, obtained in connection with sensitization to the hapten diphenylcyclopropenone (DPC). CDR3 nucleotide sequence: TGTGCCAGCAGTTCCGGGCCCTCGACAGATACGCAGTATTTT. Translated, it gives CASSSGPSTDTQYF.